This T cell receptor beta chain was documented in a study of T cells in Graves' hyperthyroidism and ophthalmopathy. The wider study: Before any treatment, at initial diagnosis, peripheral blood was collected.

CDR1 and CDR2 (germline): SNHLY, FYNNEI. J was trimmed by 2 bases and V by 6 bases; bases with no gene match: 5. The CDR3 totals 16 residues. This clonotype has at least ten counts. Amplification yielded TCR beta CDR3 regions, with RNA transcripts as the source. The HTBI primer set served for first-round RT-PCR of the TCR CDR3. In TCRdb, the multiplex PCR reads were re-called with MiXCR into one record per CDR3 protein. The table has about 700,000 distinct CDR3 sequences, approximately 15% seen once. Patients were aged 18 to 65, had disease duration under 2 months, and had newly diagnosed hyperthyroidism. Fresh peripheral blood, 7.5 to 10 ml, was the source of the PBMCs.

This TCR was sampled from a woman between 18 and 29 years old with Graves' hyperthyroidism. The chain recombines TRBV2 with TRBJ2-2, with 11 nucleotides matching TRBD2. Sequencing was performed on blood. CDR3 sequence reads: CASSEGLAENTGELFF. The CDR3 DNA is TGTGCCAGCAGCGAGGGACTAGCGGAAAACACCGGGGAGCTGTTTTTT.